What follows is one T cell receptor beta chain and its context. This record belongs to a study of CD8 T cells in Susac syndrome. RNA, at about 0.45 to 1 ug, was reverse transcribed with random hexamers. TCR beta CDR3 was amplified by immunoSEQ multiplex PCR. This amplification extended across 54 Vbeta and 13 Jbeta segments. TCRdb reanalysed the immunoSEQ multiplex PCR reads using MiXCR and keeps one entry per CDR3 protein. Of roughly 180,000 distinct CDR3 sequences in the sample, around 94% were seen once. The CDR3 extends over 14 amino acids. V gave up 4 bases and J gave up 6 bases, with 15 bases separating them.

This chain connects TRBV12-3 or TRBV12-4 to TRBJ1-2; weak D call: TRBD1 (5 bases). The sample taken for sequencing was CD4+ T cells from PBMCs. The receptor was derived from a human donor in good health. Written as DNA, the CDR3 is TGTGCCAGCAGTTGGGACGGAACCTCCGATGGCTACACCTTC. Translating it yields CASSWDGTSDGYTF.